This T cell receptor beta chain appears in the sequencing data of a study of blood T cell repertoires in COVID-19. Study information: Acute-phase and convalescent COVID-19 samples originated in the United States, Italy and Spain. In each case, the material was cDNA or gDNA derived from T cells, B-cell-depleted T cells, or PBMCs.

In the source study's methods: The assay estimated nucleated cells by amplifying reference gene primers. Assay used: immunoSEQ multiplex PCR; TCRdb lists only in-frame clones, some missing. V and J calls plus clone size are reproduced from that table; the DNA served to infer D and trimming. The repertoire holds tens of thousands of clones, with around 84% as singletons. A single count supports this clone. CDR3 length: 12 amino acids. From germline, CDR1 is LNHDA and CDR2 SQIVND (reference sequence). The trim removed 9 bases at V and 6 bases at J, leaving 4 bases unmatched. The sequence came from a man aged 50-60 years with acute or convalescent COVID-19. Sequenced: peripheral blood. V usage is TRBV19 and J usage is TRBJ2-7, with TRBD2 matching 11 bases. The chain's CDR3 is CASPSGGLEQYF. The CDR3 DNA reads TGTGCCAGCCCTAGCGGGGGGCTCGAGCAGTACTTC.